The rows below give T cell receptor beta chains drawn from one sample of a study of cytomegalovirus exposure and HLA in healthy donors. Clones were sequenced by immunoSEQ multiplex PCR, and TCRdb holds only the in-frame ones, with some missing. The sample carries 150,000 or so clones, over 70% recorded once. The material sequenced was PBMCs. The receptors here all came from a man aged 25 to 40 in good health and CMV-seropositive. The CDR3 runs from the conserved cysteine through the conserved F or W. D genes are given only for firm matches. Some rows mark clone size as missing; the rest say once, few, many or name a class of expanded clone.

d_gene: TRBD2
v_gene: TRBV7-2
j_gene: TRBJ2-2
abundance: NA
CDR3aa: CASSLVAGEAGELFF
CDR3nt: TGTGCCAGCAGCTTAGTAGCGGGAGAAGCCGGGGAGCTGTTTTTT

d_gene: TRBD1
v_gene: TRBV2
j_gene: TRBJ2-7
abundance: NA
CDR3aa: CASSSKPGQGYYEQYF
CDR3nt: TGTGCCAGCAGTTCAAAACCGGGACAGGGCTACTACGAGCAGTACTTC

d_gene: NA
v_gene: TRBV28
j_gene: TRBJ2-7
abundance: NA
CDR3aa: CASSWTDHYEQYF
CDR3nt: TGTGCCAGCAGTTGGACAGATCACTACGAGCAGTACTTC

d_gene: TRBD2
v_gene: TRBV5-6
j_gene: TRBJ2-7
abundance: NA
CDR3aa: CASSLVRVAGEGEQYF
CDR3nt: TGTGCCAGCAGCTTGGTTCGGGTAGCGGGAGAGGGCGAGCAGTACTTC

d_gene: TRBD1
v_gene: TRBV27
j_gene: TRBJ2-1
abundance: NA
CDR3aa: CASSPLRDRLNEQFF
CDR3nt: TGTGCCAGCAGTCCTCTGAGGGACAGGTTAAATGAGCAGTTCTTC

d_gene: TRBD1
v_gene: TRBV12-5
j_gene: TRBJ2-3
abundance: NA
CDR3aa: CASGPEMTGVESDTQYF
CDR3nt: TGTGCTAGTGGCCCTGAAATGACAGGGGTGGAATCAGATACGCAGTATTTT

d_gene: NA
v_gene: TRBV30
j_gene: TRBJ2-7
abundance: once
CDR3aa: CAWSGRVAHEQYF
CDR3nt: TGTGCCTGGAGTGGCAGGGTTGCCCACGAGCAGTACTTC

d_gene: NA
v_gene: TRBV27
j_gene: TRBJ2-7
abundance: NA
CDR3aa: CASRPDTPKGYF
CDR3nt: TGTGCCAGCAGACCGGACACCCCCAAGGGGTACTTC

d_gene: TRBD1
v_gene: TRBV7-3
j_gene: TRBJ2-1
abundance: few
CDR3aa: CASSETGGLADEQFF
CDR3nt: TGTGCCAGCAGCGAGACAGGGGGACTCGCAGATGAGCAGTTCTTC

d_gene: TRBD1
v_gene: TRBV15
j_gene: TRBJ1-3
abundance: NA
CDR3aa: CATSRTKQGTTLGNTIYF
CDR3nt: TGTGCCACCAGCAGAACCAAACAGGGGACAACTCTCGGAAACACCATATATTTT

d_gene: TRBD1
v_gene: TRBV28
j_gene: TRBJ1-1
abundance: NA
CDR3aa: CASRSTGLQDTEAFF
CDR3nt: TGTGCCAGCAGGTCGACAGGGCTCCAGGACACTGAAGCTTTCTTT

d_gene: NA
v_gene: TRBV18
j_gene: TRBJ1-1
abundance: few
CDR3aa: CASSPGGVGTEAFF
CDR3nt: TGTGCCAGCTCACCGGGCGGGGTAGGCACTGAAGCTTTCTTT

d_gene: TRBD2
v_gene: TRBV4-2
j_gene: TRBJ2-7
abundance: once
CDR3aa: CASSQAPSGSSYEQYF
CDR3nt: TGTGCCAGCAGCCAGGCCCCTAGCGGGAGCTCCTACGAGCAGTACTTC

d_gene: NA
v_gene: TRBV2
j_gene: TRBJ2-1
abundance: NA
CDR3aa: CASRGILLAQNEQFF
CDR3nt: TGTGCCAGCAGGGGCATCCTGCTAGCCCAAAATGAGCAGTTCTTC

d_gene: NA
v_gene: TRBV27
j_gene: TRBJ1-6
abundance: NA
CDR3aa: CASSGRGSPLHF
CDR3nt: TGTGCCAGCAGTGGAAGGGGTTCACCCCTCCACTTT

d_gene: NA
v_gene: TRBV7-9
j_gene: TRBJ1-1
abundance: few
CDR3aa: CSSDLGARTEAFF
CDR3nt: TGTTCCAGCGATTTAGGGGCGAGGACTGAAGCTTTCTTT